Listed below are T cell receptor beta chains from one sample, sequenced in a study of early T cells in non-severe SARS-CoV-2 infection. In TCRdb, the 5' RACE reads were re-called with MiXCR into one record per CDR3 protein. The profile shows about 28,000 distinct CDR3 sequences, about 5% of them singletons. The sequencing sample was made of whole blood. Source of these receptors: an adult who was a healthcare worker with PCR-confirmed SARS-CoV-2 infection or an uninfected control (not recorded which). Both conserved end residues are part of each CDR3. D genes are given only for firm matches. Clone size, where shown, is once, few, many, or a class for clones that have expanded.

TRBJ2-3 | TRBV11-2 | . | many | CASSLFDTQYF | TGTGCCAGCAGCTTATTTGATACGCAGTATTTT
TRBJ2-7 | TRBV18 | TRBD1 | . | CASSNPSTGGAEQYF | TGTGCCAGCTCCAATCCCTCGACAGGGGGCGCGGAGCAGTACTTC
TRBJ1-2 | TRBV20-1 | TRBD1 | many | CSARVPAGGYYGYTF | TGCAGTGCTAGAGTCCCGGCAGGGGGCTACTATGGCTACACCTTC
TRBJ1-5 | TRBV2 | . | medium-sized | CASSESGNQPQHF | TGTGCCAGCAGTGAATCAGGGAATCAGCCCCAGCATTTT
TRBJ1-1 | TRBV18 | . | many | CASSPTSSGEDTEAFF | TGTGCCAGCTCACCAACGAGTTCAGGGGAGGACACTGAAGCTTTCTTT
TRBJ2-2 | TRBV3-1 | . | few | CASSLDSYTGELFF | TGTGCCAGCAGCCTGGACAGCTACACCGGGGAGCTGTTTTTT
TRBJ1-1 | TRBV2 | . | many | CASRISVNTEAFF | TGTGCCAGCAGGATATCAGTGAACACTGAAGCTTTCTTT
TRBJ2-1 | TRBV7-9 | TRBD2 | . | CASSQLPTSGETYNEQFF | TGTGCCAGCAGCCAACTACCGACTAGCGGGGAAACCTACAATGAGCAGTTCTTC
TRBJ2-1 | TRBV6-2/TRBV6-3 | . | many | CASSYGGNNEQFF | TGTGCCAGTAGTTACGGGGGAAACAATGAGCAGTTCTTC
TRBJ2-7 | TRBV3-1 | TRBD1 | . | CASSQAGQGAHEQYF | TGTGCCAGCAGCCAAGCAGGACAGGGGGCCCACGAGCAGTACTTC
TRBJ2-7 | TRBV20-1 | TRBD1 | many | CSARDRSSSYEQYF | TGCAGTGCTAGGGACAGGTCGAGCTCCTACGAGCAGTACTTC
TRBJ2-4 | TRBV28 | . | many | CASSFLAVAKNIQYF | TGTGCCAGCAGTTTTTTAGCTGTAGCCAAAAACATTCAGTACTTC
TRBJ1-1 | TRBV6-2/TRBV6-3 | . | many | CASLVGENTEAFF | TGTGCCAGCCTGGTCGGGGAGAACACTGAAGCTTTCTTT
TRBJ2-7 | TRBV3-1 | . | few | CASSPGTPSYEQYF | TGTGCCAGCAGCCCCGGGACGCCGTCCTACGAGCAGTACTTC
TRBJ2-3 | TRBV29-1 | . | . | CSVGPGELDTQYF | TGCAGCGTTGGGCCAGGGGAATTGGATACGCAGTATTTT
TRBJ2-6 | TRBV15 | . | few | CATSRDRQPGDPYSGANVLTF | TGTGCCACCAGCAGAGATAGACAGCCGGGGGACCCTTACTCTGGGGCCAACGTCCTGACTTTC
TRBJ1-5 | TRBV27 | TRBD1 | medium-sized | CASSLKNQGAKSIQPQHF | TGTGCCAGCAGTTTAAAAAATCAGGGGGCAAAATCGATTCAGCCCCAGCATTTT
TRBJ2-3 | TRBV7-6 | TRBD2 | many | CASRLLAGSSSLTDTQYF | TGTGCCAGCAGACTCCTAGCGGGCAGCTCTAGTCTCACAGATACGCAGTATTTT
TRBJ1-1 | TRBV11-2 | TRBD1 | many | CASSFNSAGTVNTEAFF | TGTGCCAGCAGCTTTAACTCAGCCGGGACAGTGAACACTGAAGCTTTCTTT
TRBJ2-5 | TRBV7-2 | . | few | CASSFGIQETQYF | TGTGCCAGCAGCTTTGGAATTCAAGAGACCCAGTACTTC
TRBJ1-1 | TRBV7-2 | . | many | CASSRNQGYTEAFF | TGTGCCAGCAGCCGAAATCAGGGATATACTGAAGCTTTCTTT
TRBJ2-3 | TRBV7-6 | . | many | CASSLVIQANPDTQYF | TGTGCCAGCAGCTTAGTTATTCAGGCCAACCCAGATACGCAGTATTTT
TRBJ1-3 | TRBV7-2 | . | few | CASSGGTFSGNTIYF | TGTGCCAGCAGCGGCGGGACCTTCTCTGGAAACACCATATATTTT
TRBJ2-2 | TRBV24-1 | . | . | CATRGQNTGELFF | TGTGCCACCAGGGGTCAGAACACCGGGGAGCTGTTTTTT
TRBJ2-7 | TRBV7-9 | . | many | CASSFIRDEQYF | TGTGCCAGCAGCTTCATAAGAGACGAGCAGTACTTC
TRBJ1-2 | TRBV19 | TRBD1 | many | CASSILGQVPINYGYTF | TGTGCCAGTAGTATCCTCGGACAGGTCCCTATTAACTATGGCTACACCTTC
TRBJ1-3 | TRBV18 | . | . | CASSPSGLQQAGNTIYF | TGTGCCAGCTCACCGTCCGGCTTACAGCAAGCTGGAAACACCATATATTTT
TRBJ1-5 | TRBV24-1 | TRBD1 | few | CATSDWTGGGNQPQHF | TGTGCCACCAGTGATTGGACAGGGGGCGGCAATCAGCCCCAGCATTTT
TRBJ2-7 | TRBV15 | TRBD1 | many | CATSTQLPGQGEGEQYF | TGTGCCACCAGCACCCAACTACCGGGACAGGGTGAAGGCGAGCAGTACTTC
TRBJ1-1 | TRBV20-1 | . | . | CSARTNGITEAFF | TGCAGTGCTAGGACCAACGGGATCACTGAAGCTTTCTTT
TRBJ2-5 | TRBV20-1 | . | many | CSARSLGESSETQYF | TGCAGTGCTAGATCGTTGGGAGAGTCTTCAGAGACCCAGTACTTC
TRBJ2-5 | TRBV7-9 | . | . | CASSLGNQETQYF | TGTGCCAGCAGCTTAGGAAACCAAGAGACCCAGTACTTC
TRBJ2-2 | TRBV7-2 | . | many | CASSRRAFRELFF | TGTGCCAGCAGCCGCAGGGCTTTCAGGGAGCTGTTTTTT